Included here is one T cell receptor (beta chain) sequence, with context. Its antigen is as yet unknown. Measured with immunoSEQ multiplex PCR; TCRdb has only the in-frame clones, and not every one. This table holds approximately 82,000 clones, around nine tenths found once. This sample stems from a study of OX40 agonist ivuxolimab in advanced cancers. For the study at large: Partial responses were recorded for three patients, including one with hepatocellular carcinoma and two with cutaneous melanoma. Findings of the study overall: At doses 0.1 to 3.0 mg/kg, CD4+ and CD8+ clones expanded.

In germline, CDR1 is MNHNS, CDR2 SASEGT. Unmatched junction bases numbered 5, after V lost 1 base and J lost 7 bases. This CDR3 has 16 amino acids. The chain recombines TRBV6-1 with TRBJ2-4; 12 positions agree with TRBD2. This sequence originates from an adult with an advanced solid tumor such as melanoma, head and neck, liver or kidney cancer. This material consisted of CD4+ or CD8+ T cells sorted from blood, taken in a trial of the OX40 agonist ivuxolimab. CDR3 sequence reads: CASSEVPSGGVNIQYF. The CDR3 region has the DNA TGTGCCAGCAGTGAAGTGCCTAGCGGGGGGGTCAACATTCAGTACTTC.